Included here is one T cell receptor (beta chain) sequence, with context. The data are from a study of blood T cell repertoires in COVID-19. Study details: From T cells, B-cell-depleted T cells, or PBMCs came the material, which was cDNA or gDNA.

The method was immunoSEQ multiplex PCR; TCRdb's version includes in-frame clones alone and lacks a portion of them. The sample lists fewer than 300,000 clones, around nine tenths occurring once. There are 19 residues in the CDR3. J was trimmed by 2 bases and V by 0 bases; bases with no gene match: 11. CDR1 and CDR2 (germline): LGHDT, YNNKEL (reference sequence). This chain joins TRBV3-1 (or the pseudogene TRBV3-2) and TRBJ2-2; 8 nucleotides line up with TRBD2. Sequenced input: peripheral blood. The sequence came from a man in his forties who had recovered from COVID-19. The CDR3 DNA reads TGTGCCAGCAGCCAAGAGATCCTTCCGGGGGGGCTTAACACCGGGGAGCTGTTTTTT. Its protein product is CASSQEILPGGLNTGELFF.